Listed below are T cell receptor beta chains from one sample, sequenced in a study of post-analysis software for immune sequencing data. In TCRdb, the PCR reads were re-called with MiXCR into one record per CDR3 protein. The sample includes some 260,000 distinct CDR3 sequences, 30% to 45% of them seen just once. The specimen sequenced was blood. The receptors stem from a girl aged 5-17 years with multiple sclerosis. Each CDR3 is given with its conserved first and last residue. D genes are given only for firm matches. Where a row states a size, it is once, few, many or the class of an expanded clone; other rows omit it.

d_gene	abundance	len	v_gene	j_gene	CDR3nt	CDR3aa
-	-	13	TRBV15	TRBJ2-7	TGTGCCACCAGCAGAGATATACACTACGAGCAGTACTTC	CATSRDIHYEQYF
-	many	17	TRBV11-2	TRBJ2-3	TGTGCCAGCACAAGGGTGGAGGTTATCACTCCTACAGATACGCAGTATTTT	CASTRVEVITPTDTQYF
TRBD1	-	13	TRBV2	TRBJ2-1	TGTGCCAGCAGAAGACAGGGGAGAGATGAGCAGTTCTTC	CASRRQGRDEQFF
-	-	14	TRBV28	TRBJ1-5	TGTGCCGGCAGTTTAACGGAGGCCAATCAGCCCCAGCATTTT	CAGSLTEANQPQHF
-	many	16	TRBV28	TRBJ1-5	TGTGCCAGCAGTTTAAAGCCGGGACTCTACAATCAGCCCCAGCATTTT	CASSLKPGLYNQPQHF
-	-	15	TRBV5-1	TRBJ1-5	TGCGCCAGCAGCCTAAACGCGGCGCTCAATCAGCCCCAGCATTTT	CASSLNAALNQPQHF
-	once	16	TRBV5-1	TRBJ1-3	TGCGCCAGCAGCTTAACAACTCCGGGGGCTGGAAACACCATATATTTT	CASSLTTPGAGNTIYF
-	many	16	TRBV5-1	TRBJ2-1	TGCGCCAGCAGCTTGGTGACATCTCAGGGGTACAATGAGCAGTTCTTC	CASSLVTSQGYNEQFF
-	many	16	TRBV12-3/TRBV12-4	TRBJ2-7	TGTGCCAGCAGTCTACGGGAGCGGCACATCCAATTCGAGCAGTACTTC	CASSLRERHIQFEQYF
-	many	11	TRBV18	TRBJ2-1	TGTGCCAGCTCACCAGGGAGAGGGCAGTTCTTC	CASSPGRGQFF
-	-	13	TRBV20-1	TRBJ1-2	TGCAGTGCTAACACCGGGGCAGCCTATGGCTACACCTTC	CSANTGAAYGYTF
TRBD1	many	15	TRBV5-1	TRBJ2-1	TGCGCCAGCAGCTTGAGAGCGACAGGGGACAATGAGCAGTTCTTC	CASSLRATGDNEQFF
TRBD2	many	16	TRBV2	TRBJ2-1	TGTGCCAGCAGTGGGGGTTGGCGGGGGGACAACAATGAGCAGTTCTTC	CASSGGWRGDNNEQFF
TRBD1	many	14	TRBV12-3/TRBV12-4	TRBJ1-2	TGTGCCAGCAGTCCCGGGGACAGCTCCTATGGCTACACCTTC	CASSPGDSSYGYTF
TRBD2	many	16	TRBV5-5	TRBJ2-5	TGTGCCAGCAGCTTGGAGCCTAGCGGGGGGCAAGAGACCCAGTACTTC	CASSLEPSGGQETQYF
-	few	14	TRBV3-1	TRBJ1-6	TGTGCCAGCAGCCTTACAGGGTTCGAATCACCCCTCCACTTT	CASSLTGFESPLHF
-	many	14	TRBV10-3	TRBJ2-5	TGTGCCATCAGTGCAAGACTGAGCGAAGAGACCCAGTACTTC	CAISARLSEETQYF
TRBD1	-	15	TRBV7-2	TRBJ1-1	TGTGCCAGCAGTCGGACAGGGGGCCCGAACACTGAAGCTTTCTTT	CASSRTGGPNTEAFF
TRBD1	few	17	TRBV10-3	TRBJ1-3	TGTGCCATCAGTGAGGGCCCTTGGACAGGGTCTGGAAACACCATATATTTT	CAISEGPWTGSGNTIYF
TRBD2	many	15	TRBV7-9	TRBJ2-3	TGTGCCAGCAGCCCCCGAGCGGGAGGACCAGATACGCAGTATTTT	CASSPRAGGPDTQYF
-	few	15	TRBV3-1	TRBJ1-1	TGTGCCAGCGGACTAACGGGGGTCCCGAACACTGAAGCTTTCTTT	CASGLTGVPNTEAFF
-	many	15	TRBV20-1	TRBJ1-2	TGCAGTGCTAGAGATAGGGACCGGGCTAACTATGGCTACACCTTC	CSARDRDRANYGYTF
TRBD2	-	15	TRBV12-3/TRBV12-4	TRBJ2-7	TGTGCCAGCAGTCCACTAGCGGGAGACTCCTACGAGCAGTACTTC	CASSPLAGDSYEQYF
-	-	15	TRBV5-5	TRBJ1-2	TGTGCCAGCAGCCTGGGGGGGGCGGCTAAGGATGGCTACACCTTC	CASSLGGAAKDGYTF
-	many	14	TRBV7-2	TRBJ2-4	TGTGCCAGCAGCTTAGGCCGGGAAAAGTCTATTCAGTACTTC	CASSLGREKSIQYF
-	many	14	TRBV20-1	TRBJ2-1	TGCAGTGCTAGACCCCGTTTACAGTACAATGAGCAGTTCTTC	CSARPRLQYNEQFF
-	many	13	TRBV28	TRBJ2-5	TGTGCCAGCAACACAGCGTACCAAGAGACCCAGTACTTC	CASNTAYQETQYF
-	-	16	TRBV5-1	TRBJ1-2	TGCGCCAGCAGCTTGGGCCAGGGGATGGCTAACTATGGCTACACCTTC	CASSLGQGMANYGYTF
-	-	16	TRBV4-2	TRBJ1-2	TGTGCCAGCAGCCATCGTCAAATCGGGGGGCAGCGTGGCTACACCTTC	CASSHRQIGGQRGYTF
TRBD1	-	16	TRBV6-2/TRBV6-3	TRBJ2-5	TGTGCCAGCAGTCCGCGACAGGGTGGTTGGAGAGAGACCCAGTACTTC	CASSPRQGGWRETQYF